The clone carrying this T cell receptor (beta chain) was detected ten times or more. MiXCR, applied by TCRdb to the 5' RACE reads, yields one record per CDR3 protein. The sample lists some 78,000 distinct CDR3 sequences, 7% to 9% occurring once. This record comes from a study of spatial heterogeneity in lung cancer. After removal of 6 bases from V and 13 bases from J, the junction contained 11 bases not matched to a gene. Germline V lookup: CDR1 LGHNA, CDR2 YNFKEQ. The CDR3 runs to 14 residues. Indicated time point: sample taken at primary tumor resection. J is TRBJ2-1 and V is TRBV4-2; 11 nucleotides match TRBD2. This sample comprised PBMCs, obtained at surgery. This sequence originates from a male donor with early-stage non-small cell lung cancer. The CDR3 region is CASRPGLAEGSQFF. The CDR3 nucleotides read TGTGCCAGCAGGCCGGGACTAGCGGAAGGGTCCCAGTTCTTC.